This is a list of T cell receptor beta chains from one sample in a study of persistence of HIV-infected CD4 T cells. Their antigen targets remain unknown. The table came from immunoSEQ multiplex PCR; TCRdb's copy has only in-frame clones and leaves some out. This sample has roughly 32,000 clones, with roughly 80% found just once. The source was CD4+ T cells sorted from PBMCs after approximately 19-hour stimulation, collected from a patient who received antiretroviral therapy. The receptors here all came from an adult woman with HIV who was CMV-seropositive. Both conserved end residues are part of each CDR3. The D gene is left open where the match is weak. Clone size appears in some rows only: once, few, many, or a class for an expanded clone.

NA	TRBJ1-5	15	NA	TRBV18	CASSEASLSNQPQHF	TGTGCCAGCTCAGAGGCCTCTCTTAGCAATCAGCCCCAGCATTTT
few	TRBJ1-1	14	NA	TRBV27	CASSPLRMNTEAFF	TGTGCCAGCAGTCCCCTGAGAATGAACACTGAAGCTTTCTTT
NA	TRBJ1-1	13	TRBD1	TRBV6-5	CASADRGNTEAFF	TGTGCCAGCGCCGACAGGGGGAACACTGAAGCTTTCTTT
NA	TRBJ2-3	14	NA	TRBV4-1	CASSQEARTDTQYF	TGCGCCAGCAGCCAAGAAGCGAGAACAGATACGCAGTATTTT
NA	TRBJ2-7	17	TRBD1	TRBV7-3	CASSLSGGATGGYEQYF	TGTGCCAGCAGCTTAAGCGGTGGGGCAACAGGGGGCTACGAGCAGTACTTC
NA	TRBJ2-7	13	NA	TRBV3-1/TRBV3-2	CASSQTPRGEQYF	TGTGCCAGCAGCCAGACCCCTAGGGGCGAGCAGTACTTC
NA	TRBJ1-2	13	NA	TRBV19	CASSELNNYGYTF	TGTGCCAGTAGCGAACTAAACAACTATGGCTACACCTTC
NA	TRBJ2-2	15	NA	TRBV27	CASSLQGRSTGELFF	TGTGCCAGCAGTTTACAGGGGAGGAGCACCGGGGAGCTGTTTTTT
NA	TRBJ2-6	16	NA	TRBV28	CASSLSRRTGANVLTF	TGTGCCAGCAGTTTAAGCAGGAGGACTGGGGCCAACGTCCTGACTTTC
NA	TRBJ1-5	13	NA	TRBV7-9	CASSLGQNQPQHF	TGTGCCAGCAGCCTAGGGCAGAATCAGCCCCAGCATTTT
NA	TRBJ1-4	14	NA	TRBV4-1	CASSQDWTTGKLFF	TGCGCCAGCAGCCAAGATTGGACAACGGGAAAACTGTTTTTT
once	TRBJ2-5	13	NA	TRBV29-1	CSVVNTLQETQYF	TGCAGCGTTGTCAACACACTCCAAGAGACCCAGTACTTC
NA	TRBJ2-1	12	NA	TRBV5-1	CASSLAVDEQFF	TGCGCCAGCAGCTTGGCCGTGGATGAGCAGTTCTTC
NA	TRBJ1-5	19	NA	TRBV19	CASSILYGQGTYSNQPQHF	TGTGCCAGTAGTATTTTATACGGCCAGGGGACTTATAGCAATCAGCCCCAGCATTTT
NA	TRBJ2-7	12	NA	TRBV10-3	CAISPEGYEQYF	TGTGCCATCAGTCCCGAAGGCTACGAGCAGTACTTC
once	TRBJ2-7	14	TRBD2	TRBV7-2	CASSSSGSRYEQYF	TGTGCCAGCAGCTCTAGCGGGAGTCGGTACGAGCAGTACTTC
NA	TRBJ1-1	11	NA	TRBV6-5	CASKRGTEAFF	TGTGCCAGCAAAAGAGGGACTGAAGCTTTCTTT
NA	TRBJ1-1	13	TRBD1	TRBV28	CASSFQRDRQAFF	TGTGCCAGCAGTTTTCAGAGGGACAGACAAGCTTTCTTT
NA	TRBJ1-1	16	TRBD1	TRBV5-1	CASSYGDRTMNTEAFF	TGCGCCAGCAGCTATGGGGACAGGACTATGAACACTGAAGCTTTCTTT
NA	TRBJ1-2	13	NA	TRBV7-9	CASSLQGLYGYTF	TGTGCCAGCAGCTTACAGGGGCTCTATGGCTACACCTTC
once	TRBJ1-2	14	NA	TRBV5-5	CASSLEGGVYGYTF	TGTGCCAGCAGCTTGGAGGGGGGAGTCTATGGCTACACCTTC
NA	TRBJ2-3	16	NA	TRBV2	CASSEGSGASSDTQYF	TGTGCCAGCAGTGAGGGTTCAGGGGCCTCGTCAGATACGCAGTATTTT
NA	TRBJ2-3	11	NA	TRBV5-1	CASSYTDTQYF	TGCGCCAGCAGCTACACAGATACGCAGTATTTT
NA	TRBJ1-5	18	NA	TRBV18	CASSPLYGPAGGNQPQHF	TGTGCCAGCTCACCCCTGTACGGGCCGGCGGGAGGCAATCAGCCCCAGCATTTT
NA	TRBJ2-4	12	NA	TRBV5-4	CASSIQGNIQYF	TGTGCCAGCAGTATTCAGGGAAACATTCAGTACTTC
once	TRBJ1-1	11	NA	TRBV18	CASSQLGEAFF	TGTGCCAGCTCACAATTAGGGGAAGCTTTCTTT
NA	TRBJ2-3	17	TRBD2	TRBV4-1	CASSQEVTSGSGDTQYF	TGCGCCAGCAGCCAAGAGGTGACTAGCGGGAGCGGGGATACGCAGTATTTT
NA	TRBJ1-1	17	TRBD1	TRBV18	CASSPHRGPGGNTEAFF	TGTGCCAGCTCACCACACAGGGGGCCGGGAGGGAACACTGAAGCTTTCTTT
NA	TRBJ2-7	15	TRBD1	TRBV5-4	CASSPDRGSSYEQYF	TGTGCCAGCAGCCCCGACAGGGGGAGCTCCTACGAGCAGTACTTC
NA	TRBJ1-6	14	NA	TRBV6-4	CASSEGGRNSPLHF	TGTGCCAGCAGTGAAGGAGGGAGGAATTCACCCCTCCACTTT
NA	TRBJ1-5	13	NA	TRBV4-3	CASSQDLRWPQHF	TGCGCCAGCAGCCAAGATTTGCGGTGGCCCCAGCATTTT
NA	TRBJ1-2	14	NA	TRBV27	CASKRSDGKYGYTF	TGTGCCAGCAAAAGATCGGACGGAAAGTATGGCTACACCTTC
NA	TRBJ2-1	15	NA	TRBV19	CASSIGSGSYNEQFF	TGTGCCAGTAGTATAGGGAGTGGGTCCTACAATGAGCAGTTCTTC
few	TRBJ2-6	13	NA	TRBV6-5	CASRYAGANVLTF	TGTGCCAGCAGATATGCTGGGGCCAACGTCCTGACTTTC
NA	TRBJ1-2	18	NA	TRBV6-1	CASSDGWGLGGGNYGYTF	TGTGCCAGCAGTGATGGATGGGGTTTAGGGGGGGGAAACTATGGCTACACCTTC
NA	TRBJ2-1	18	NA	TRBV5-6	CASSSEEDSGLSYNEQFF	TGTGCCAGCAGCAGTGAGGAGGATAGCGGACTCTCCTACAATGAGCAGTTCTTC
NA	TRBJ1-2	15	TRBD1	TRBV13	CASSSRDRGRQGYTF	TGTGCCAGCAGCTCCCGGGACAGGGGGCGTCAGGGCTACACCTTC
NA	TRBJ2-7	12	TRBD1	TRBV10-3	CATQGDAYEQYF	TGTGCCACCCAGGGGGACGCCTACGAGCAGTACTTC
once	TRBJ1-1	13	NA	TRBV12-3/TRBV12-4	CASSFQENTEAFF	TGTGCCAGCAGTTTTCAGGAGAACACTGAAGCTTTCTTT
NA	TRBJ1-5	15	TRBD1	TRBV7-2	CASSLVTGADQPQHF	TGTGCCAGCAGCTTAGTGACAGGGGCAGATCAGCCCCAGCATTTT
NA	TRBJ2-5	15	NA	TRBV7-2	CASSLDSGSQETQYF	TGTGCCAGCAGCTTAGACTCGGGCAGCCAAGAGACCCAGTACTTC
once	TRBJ2-3	15	NA	TRBV7-4	CASSFAGQSTDTQYF	TGTGCCAGCAGCTTTGCCGGACAGAGCACAGATACGCAGTATTTT
NA	TRBJ1-3	16	TRBD1	TRBV7-2	CASSFGTVRSGNTIYF	TGTGCCAGCAGCTTTGGGACAGTCCGCTCTGGAAACACCATATATTTT
NA	TRBJ2-7	12	TRBD2	TRBV15	CATSRDRGVQYF	TGTGCCACCAGCAGAGATCGGGGGGTTCAGTACTTC
NA	TRBJ2-1	16	NA	TRBV4-1	CASSQDPSTASVEQFF	TGCGCCAGCAGCCAAGATCCGTCGACGGCCAGCGTTGAGCAGTTCTTC
NA	TRBJ1-1	15	NA	TRBV7-2	CASRGTRGGRTEAFF	TGTGCCAGCCGAGGGACCCGTGGGGGTAGGACTGAAGCTTTCTTT
NA	TRBJ1-5	16	NA	TRBV28	CASSYQGRGSNQPQHF	TGTGCCAGCAGTTACCAGGGGCGGGGGAGCAATCAGCCCCAGCATTTT
NA	TRBJ2-2	16	NA	TRBV5-1	CASSLEASGWTGELFF	TGCGCCAGCAGCTTGGAGGCGTCAGGGTGGACCGGGGAGCTGTTTTTT
NA	TRBJ1-1	13	NA	TRBV7-8	CASSFSKNTEAFF	TGTGCCAGCAGCTTCAGCAAGAACACTGAAGCTTTCTTT
NA	TRBJ1-5	14	NA	TRBV2	CASTEGQGRQPQHF	TGTGCCAGCACCGAGGGTCAGGGTAGGCAGCCCCAGCATTTT
few	TRBJ1-1	14	TRBD1	TRBV7-2	CASSLRTPAGGAFF	TGTGCCAGCAGCTTAAGGACCCCGGCAGGGGGAGCTTTCTTT
NA	TRBJ2-7	16	TRBD1	TRBV3-1/TRBV3-2	CASSQEGLGQGAGRYF	TGTGCCAGCAGCCAAGAAGGGTTAGGGCAGGGGGCCGGTAGGTACTTC
once	TRBJ2-7	11	NA	TRBV12-3/TRBV12-4	CASSGGYEQYF	TGTGCCAGCAGTGGGGGGTACGAGCAGTACTTC
NA	TRBJ2-7	17	NA	TRBV15	CATSRGQDISSPYEQYF	TGTGCCACCAGCAGAGGCCAAGACATCAGTAGTCCCTACGAGCAGTACTTC
NA	TRBJ2-1	15	TRBD2	TRBV7-3	CASSLVGTSTDEQFF	TGTGCCAGCAGCTTAGTCGGGACTAGCACAGATGAGCAGTTCTTC
NA	TRBJ2-1	17	TRBD1	TRBV7-9	CASSFRTGGMVVNEQFF	TGTGCCAGCAGCTTCCGGACAGGTGGAATGGTCGTAAATGAGCAGTTCTTC
NA	TRBJ2-3	18	TRBD2	TRBV6-2/TRBV6-3	CASSYLGGGLGSTDTQYF	TGTGCCAGCAGTTACCTCGGTGGCGGACTAGGTAGCACAGATACGCAGTATTTT
NA	TRBJ2-3	13	NA	TRBV5-1	CASRPTVTDTQYF	TGCGCCAGCAGGCCGACAGTCACAGATACGCAGTATTTT
NA	TRBJ2-3	13	NA	TRBV18	CASSPEAAVTQYF	TGTGCCAGCTCACCAGAGGCAGCGGTTACGCAGTATTTT
NA	TRBJ2-2	15	NA	TRBV5-4	CASSFFGVDTGELFF	TGTGCCAGCAGCTTCTTCGGGGTAGACACCGGGGAGCTGTTTTTT